This TCR beta chain came from a study of T-cell reconstitution after alpha-beta-depleted transplantation in children. The sample holds a few counts of this clonotype. Germline V gene sequence: CDR1 MNHEY, CDR2 SVGAGI. Trimming took 4 bases from V and 6 from J, leaving 15 bases between them. The CDR3 runs 14 residues. Unique molecular identifiers were used to barcode this TCRbeta library. Using its own MiXCR run on the PCR reads, TCRdb lists one record per CDR3 protein. The sample contains 400,000 to 500,000 distinct CDR3 sequences, roughly a tenth of which appear only once. This receptor was identified in a human donor who donated a stem cell graft to a child with acute myeloid leukemia. The sequenced sample was PBMCs from the stem cell graft donor, obtained from the stem cell graft. The V call is TRBV6-5, the J call TRBJ1-1, with TRBD1 as a possible D gene (5 bases). The CDR3 sequence is CASSFRSGTSEAFF. Here the CDR3 DNA reads TGTGCCAGCAGTTTTCGATCGGGGACCTCTGAAGCTTTCTTT.